The entry that follows covers one T cell receptor (beta chain) sequence. What it binds is not known. This sample was included in a study of cytomegalovirus exposure and HLA in healthy donors. The primer mix had 60 Vbeta and 13 Jbeta primers. Using immunoSEQ multiplex PCR, the repertoire was profiled, and TCRdb retains in-frame clones only, with some absent. This sample yields about 120,000 clones, of which around 86% are seen a single time; 2.1% belongs to the top ten. Per the germline V gene, CDR1 is SGHKS and CDR2 is YYEKEE (reference sequence). The CDR3 totals 15 residues. After removal of 4 bases from V and 2 bases from J, the junction contained 8 bases not matched to a gene. Though probably carrying unrecorded immune exposures, donors were nominally healthy at sampling. The study, taken as a whole, reports: Overall, roughly 150 TCR beta chains were annotated as cytomegalovirus-associated. An analysis was carried out later, and it reportedly showed fewer N-insertions in an Asian-associated ancestry cluster than the approximately 610-donor mean. The later analysis indicated that the majority of CMV-associated TCR beta chains appeared HLA-restricted.

The chain joins TRBV5-5 to TRBJ2-5, with 7 positions matching TRBD1. Sequenced material: PBMCs. The sequence was collected from a man under 40 in good health and CMV-seronegative. The CDR3 here is CASSTSGQPQETQYF. CDR3 coding DNA: TGTGCCAGCAGCACCTCGGGACAGCCTCAAGAGACCCAGTACTTC.